This T cell receptor (beta chain) was retrieved from a study of blood T cell repertoires in COVID-19. Across the study: Acute and convalescent COVID-19 samples came from the United States, Italy and Spain.

V shed 6 bases and J shed 5 bases, with 13 bases lying between them. This CDR3 spans 14 amino acids. Looked up from germline, CDR1 is SGHAT and CDR2 is FQNNGV. Repertoires were generated with immunoSEQ multiplex PCR, while TCRdb's copy carries only in-frame clones and drops some. The sample carries 200,000 to 300,000 clones, 75% to 85% recorded once. Sequencing input: peripheral blood. The rearrangement links TRBV11-2 to TRBJ1-4; D possibly corresponds to TRBD1 (5 bases). The sequence was obtained from a human donor in a cohort sampled during active COVID-19. The CDR3 sequence is CASSLRQTNEKLFF. The DNA for the CDR3 is TGTGCCAGCAGTCTAAGACAGACCAATGAAAAACTGTTTTTT.